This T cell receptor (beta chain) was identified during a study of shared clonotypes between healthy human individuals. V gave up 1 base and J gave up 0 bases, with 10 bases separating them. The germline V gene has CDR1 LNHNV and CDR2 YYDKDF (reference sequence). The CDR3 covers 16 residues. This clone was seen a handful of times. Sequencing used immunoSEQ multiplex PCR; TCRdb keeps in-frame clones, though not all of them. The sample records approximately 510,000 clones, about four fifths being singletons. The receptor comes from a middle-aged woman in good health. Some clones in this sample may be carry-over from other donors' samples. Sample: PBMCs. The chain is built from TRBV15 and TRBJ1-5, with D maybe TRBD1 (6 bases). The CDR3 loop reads CATSRVGTTSNQPQHF. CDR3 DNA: TGTGCCACCAGCAGAGTTGGGACAACTAGCAATCAGCCCCAGCATTTT.